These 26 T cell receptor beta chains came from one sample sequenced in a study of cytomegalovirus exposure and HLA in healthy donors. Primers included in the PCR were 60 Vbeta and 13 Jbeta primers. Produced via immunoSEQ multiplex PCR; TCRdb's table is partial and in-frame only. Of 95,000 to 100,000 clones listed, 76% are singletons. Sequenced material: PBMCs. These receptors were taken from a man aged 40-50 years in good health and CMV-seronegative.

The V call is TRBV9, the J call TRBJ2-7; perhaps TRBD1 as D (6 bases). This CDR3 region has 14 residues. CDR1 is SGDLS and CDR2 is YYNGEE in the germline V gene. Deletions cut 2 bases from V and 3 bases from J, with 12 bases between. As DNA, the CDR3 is TGTGCCAGCAGCGTTTCAGGGGCGGTCTACGAGCAGTACTTC. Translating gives CASSVSGAVYEQYF.

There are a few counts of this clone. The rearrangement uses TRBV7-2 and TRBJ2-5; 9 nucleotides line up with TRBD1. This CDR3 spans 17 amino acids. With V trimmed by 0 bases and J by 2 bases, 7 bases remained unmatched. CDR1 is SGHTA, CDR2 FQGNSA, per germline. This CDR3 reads CASSLAGQGRGQETQYF. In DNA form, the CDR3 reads TGTGCCAGCAGCTTAGCGGGACAGGGTAGGGGTCAAGAGACCCAGTACTTC.

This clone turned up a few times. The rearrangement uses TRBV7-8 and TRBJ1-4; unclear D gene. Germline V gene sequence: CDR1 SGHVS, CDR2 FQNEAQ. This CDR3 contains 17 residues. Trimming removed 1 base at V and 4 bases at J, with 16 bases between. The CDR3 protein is CASSLDWWRQVNEKLFF. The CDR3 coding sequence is TGTGCCAGCAGCTTAGATTGGTGGCGTCAGGTTAATGAAAAACTGTTTTTT. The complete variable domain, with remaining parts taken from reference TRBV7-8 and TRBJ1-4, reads GAGVSQSPRYKVAKRGQDVALRCDPISGHVSLFWYQQALGQGPEFLTYFQNEAQLDKSGLPSDRFFAERPEGSVSTLKIQRTQQEDSAVYLCASSLDWWRQVNEKLFFGSGTQLSVL.

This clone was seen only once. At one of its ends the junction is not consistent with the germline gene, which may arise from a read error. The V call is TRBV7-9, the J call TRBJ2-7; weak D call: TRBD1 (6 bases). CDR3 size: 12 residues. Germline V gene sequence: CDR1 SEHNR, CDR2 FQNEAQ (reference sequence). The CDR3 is CSSSLQGYEQYF. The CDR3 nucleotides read TGTTCCAGCAGCTTACAGGGCTACGAGCAGTACTTC.

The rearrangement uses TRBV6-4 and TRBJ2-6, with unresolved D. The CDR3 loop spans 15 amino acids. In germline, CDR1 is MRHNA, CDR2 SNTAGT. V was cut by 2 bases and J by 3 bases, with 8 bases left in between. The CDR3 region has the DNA TGTGCCAGCAGTGACCCGTCGGGTGGGGCCAACGTCCTGACTTTC. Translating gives CASSDPSGGANVLTF.

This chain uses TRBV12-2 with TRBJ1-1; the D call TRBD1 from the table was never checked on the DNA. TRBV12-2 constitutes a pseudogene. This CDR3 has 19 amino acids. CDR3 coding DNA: TGTGCAAGTCGCTTAGCATTCCCCCTTACCGACAGGCTGAACACTGAAGCTTTCTTT. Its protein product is CASRLAFPLTDRLNTEAFF.

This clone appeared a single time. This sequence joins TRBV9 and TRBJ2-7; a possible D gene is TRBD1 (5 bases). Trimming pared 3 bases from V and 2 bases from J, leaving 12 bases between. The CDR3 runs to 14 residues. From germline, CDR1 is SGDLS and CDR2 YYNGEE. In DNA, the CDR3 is TGTGCCAGCAGCGAGGACAACGCTCCCTACGAGCAGTACTTC. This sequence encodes CASSEDNAPYEQYF. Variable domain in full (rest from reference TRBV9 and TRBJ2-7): DSGVTQTPKHLITATGQRVTLRCSPRSGDLSVYWYQQSLDQGLQFLIQYYNGEERAKGNILERFSAQQFPDLHSELNLSSLELGDSALYFCASSEDNAPYEQYFGPGTRLTVT.

The CDR3 spells CASSSILAGGPWEQFF. The CDR3 DNA is TGTGCCAGTAGTTCTATACTAGCGGGAGGGCCTTGGGAGCAGTTCTTC. The V and J genes are TRBV19 and TRBJ2-1, with 13 bases that match TRBD2. Trimming cost V 5 bases and J 10 bases; bases outside gene matches: 11. CDR1 and CDR2 (germline): LNHDA, SQIVND (reference sequence). This CDR3 has 16 amino acids.

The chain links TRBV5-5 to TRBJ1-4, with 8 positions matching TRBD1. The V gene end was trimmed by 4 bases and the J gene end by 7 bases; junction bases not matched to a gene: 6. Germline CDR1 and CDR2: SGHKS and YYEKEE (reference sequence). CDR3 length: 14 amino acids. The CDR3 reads CASSIQGEGEKLFF. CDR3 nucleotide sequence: TGTGCCAGCAGCATACAGGGGGAGGGTGAAAAACTGTTTTTT.

The CDR3: CSVRTESPYNSPLHF. In DNA, the CDR3 is TGCAGCGTTAGGACAGAGAGCCCCTATAATTCACCCCTCCACTTT. The chain carries TRBV29-1 and TRBJ1-6, with D perhaps TRBD1 (6 bases). Per the germline V gene, CDR1 is SQVTM and CDR2 is ANQGSEA. Trimming pared 5 bases from V and 2 bases from J, leaving 13 bases between. The CDR3 consists of 15 residues. Together with reference TRBV29-1 and TRBJ1-6, the CDR3 gives the full variable domain: SAVISQKPSRDICQRGTSLTIQCQVDSQVTMMFWYRQQPGQSLTLIATANQGSEATYESGFVIDKFPISRPNLTFSTLTVSNMSPEDSSIYLCSVRTESPYNSPLHFGNGTRLTVT.

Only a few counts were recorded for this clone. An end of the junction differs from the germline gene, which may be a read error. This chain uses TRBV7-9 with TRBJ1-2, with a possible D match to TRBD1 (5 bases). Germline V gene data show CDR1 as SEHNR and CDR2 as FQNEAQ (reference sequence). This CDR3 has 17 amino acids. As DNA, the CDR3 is TGTTCCAGCAGCTCACCAAACCTAAACCGTGACAGATATGGCTACACCTTC. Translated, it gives CSSSSPNLNRDRYGYTF. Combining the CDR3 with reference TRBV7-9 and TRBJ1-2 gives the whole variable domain DTGVSQNPRHKITKRGQNVTFRCDPISEHNRLYWYRQTLGQGPEFLTYFQNEAQLEKSRLLSDRFSAERPKGSFSTLEIQRTEQGDSAMYLCSSSSPNLNRDRYGYTFGSGTRLTVV.

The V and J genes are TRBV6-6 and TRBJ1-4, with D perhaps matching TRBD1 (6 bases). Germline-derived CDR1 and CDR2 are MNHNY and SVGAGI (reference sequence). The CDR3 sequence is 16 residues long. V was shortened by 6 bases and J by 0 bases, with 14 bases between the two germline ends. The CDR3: CASSRNRETTNEKLFF. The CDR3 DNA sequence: TGTGCCAGCAGCCGTAACAGGGAAACAACTAATGAAAAACTGTTTTTT.

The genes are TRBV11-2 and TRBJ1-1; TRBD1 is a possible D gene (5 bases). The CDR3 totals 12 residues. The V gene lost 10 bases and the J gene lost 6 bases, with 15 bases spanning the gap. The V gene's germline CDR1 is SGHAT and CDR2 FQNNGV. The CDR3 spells CATAGGASEAFF. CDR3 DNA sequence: TGTGCCACCGCGGGAGGGGCCTCTGAAGCTTTCTTT.

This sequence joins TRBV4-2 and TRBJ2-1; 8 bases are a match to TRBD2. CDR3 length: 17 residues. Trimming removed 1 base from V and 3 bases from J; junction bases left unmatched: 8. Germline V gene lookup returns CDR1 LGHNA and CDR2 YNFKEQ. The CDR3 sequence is CASSQALGGLVYNEQFF. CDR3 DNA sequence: TGTGCCAGCAGCCAAGCCCTTGGGGGACTAGTCTACAATGAGCAGTTCTTC.

The CDR3 sequence: CASTSPTGGAVGYTF. CDR3 in DNA: TGTGCCAGCACCTCCCCGACAGGGGGCGCGGTTGGCTACACCTTC. V and J are TRBV28 and TRBJ1-2; 10 positions match TRBD1. Germline values: CDR1 MDHEN, CDR2 SYDVKM. V was clipped by 7 bases and J by 7 bases; unmatched bases: 12. The CDR3 length is 15 residues.

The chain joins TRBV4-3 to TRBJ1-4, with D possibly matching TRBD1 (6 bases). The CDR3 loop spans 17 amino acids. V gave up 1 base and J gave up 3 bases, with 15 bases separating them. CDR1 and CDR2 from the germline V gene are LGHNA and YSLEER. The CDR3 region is CASSQAPTGKANEKLFF. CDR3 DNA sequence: TGCGCCAGCAGCCAAGCCCCTACAGGGAAAGCTAATGAAAAACTGTTTTTT.

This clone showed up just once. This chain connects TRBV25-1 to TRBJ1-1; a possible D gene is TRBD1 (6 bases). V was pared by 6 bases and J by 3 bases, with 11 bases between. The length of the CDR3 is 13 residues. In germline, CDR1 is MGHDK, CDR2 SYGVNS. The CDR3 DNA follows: TGTGCCAGCAGCGCGACAGGATACACTGAAGCTTTCTTT. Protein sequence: CASSATGYTEAFF.

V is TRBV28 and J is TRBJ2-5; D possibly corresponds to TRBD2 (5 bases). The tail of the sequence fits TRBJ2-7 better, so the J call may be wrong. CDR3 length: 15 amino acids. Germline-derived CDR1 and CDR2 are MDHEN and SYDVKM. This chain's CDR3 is CASRILEGNSYEQYF. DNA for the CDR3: TGTGCCAGCAGGATCCTCGAGGGTAACTCCTACGAGCAGTACTTC.

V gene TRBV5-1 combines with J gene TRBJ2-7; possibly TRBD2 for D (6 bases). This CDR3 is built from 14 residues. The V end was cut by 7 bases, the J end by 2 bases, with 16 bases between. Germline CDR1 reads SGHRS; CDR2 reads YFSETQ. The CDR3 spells CASGLGGTTYEQYF. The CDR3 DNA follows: TGCGCCAGCGGCCTCGGGGGAACGACCTACGAGCAGTACTTC. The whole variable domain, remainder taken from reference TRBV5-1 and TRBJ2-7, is KAGVTQTPRYLIKTRGQQVTLSCSPISGHRSVSWYQQTPGQGLQFLFEYFSETQRNKGNFPGRFSGRQFSNSRSEMNVSTLELGDSALYLCASGLGGTTYEQYFGPGTRLTVT.

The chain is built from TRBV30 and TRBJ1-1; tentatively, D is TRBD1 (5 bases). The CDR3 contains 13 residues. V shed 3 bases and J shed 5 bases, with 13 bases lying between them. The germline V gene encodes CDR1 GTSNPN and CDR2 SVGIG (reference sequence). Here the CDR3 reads CAWRYQGQTEAFF. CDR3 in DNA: TGTGCCTGGAGGTACCAGGGTCAAACTGAAGCTTTCTTT.

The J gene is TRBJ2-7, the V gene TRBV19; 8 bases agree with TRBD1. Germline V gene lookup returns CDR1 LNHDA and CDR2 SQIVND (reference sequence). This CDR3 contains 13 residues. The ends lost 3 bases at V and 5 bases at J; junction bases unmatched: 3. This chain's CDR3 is CASSMGTGNEQYF. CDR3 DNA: TGTGCCAGTAGTATGGGGACAGGAAACGAGCAGTACTTC. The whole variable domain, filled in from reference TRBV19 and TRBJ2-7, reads DGGITQSPKYLFRKEGQNVTLSCEQNLNHDAMYWYRQDPGQGLRLIYYSQIVNDFQKGDIAEGYSVSREKKESFPLTVTSAQKNPTAFYLCASSMGTGNEQYFGPGTRLTVT.

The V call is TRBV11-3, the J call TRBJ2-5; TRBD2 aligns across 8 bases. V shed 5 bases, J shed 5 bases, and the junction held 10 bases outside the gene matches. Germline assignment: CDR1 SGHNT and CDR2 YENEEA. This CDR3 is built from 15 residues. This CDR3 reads CASSPGGVARETQYF. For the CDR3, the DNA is TGTGCCAGCAGCCCGGGGGGGGTTGCTCGGGAGACCCAGTACTTC.

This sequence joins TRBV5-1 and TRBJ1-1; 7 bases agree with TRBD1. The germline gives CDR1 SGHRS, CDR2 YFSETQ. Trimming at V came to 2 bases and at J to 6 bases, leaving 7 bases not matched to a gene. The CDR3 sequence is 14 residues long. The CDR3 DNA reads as TGCGCCAGCAGCTTTAAGACAGGGTTTGCTGAAGCTTTCTTT. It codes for CASSFKTGFAEAFF.

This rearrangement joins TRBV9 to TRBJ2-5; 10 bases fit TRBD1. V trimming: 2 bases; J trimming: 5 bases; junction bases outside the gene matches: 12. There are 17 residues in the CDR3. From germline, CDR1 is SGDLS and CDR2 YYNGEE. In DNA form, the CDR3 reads TGTGCCAGCAGCGTGACCGGGACAGGGGAGGTGATGGAGACCCAGTACTTC. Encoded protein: CASSVTGTGEVMETQYF.

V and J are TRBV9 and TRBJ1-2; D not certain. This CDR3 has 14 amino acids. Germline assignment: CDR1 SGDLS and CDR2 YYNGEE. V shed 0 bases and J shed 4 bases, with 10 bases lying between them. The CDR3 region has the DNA TGTGCCAGCAGCGTAGGGGAGGGCCTCTATGGCTACACCTTC. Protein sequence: CASSVGEGLYGYTF.

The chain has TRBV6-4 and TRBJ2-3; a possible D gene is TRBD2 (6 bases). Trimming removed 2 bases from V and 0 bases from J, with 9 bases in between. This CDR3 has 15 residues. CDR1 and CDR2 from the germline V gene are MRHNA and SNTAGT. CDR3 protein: CASSDDGGSTDTQYF. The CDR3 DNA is TGTGCCAGCAGTGACGACGGAGGGAGCACAGATACGCAGTATTTT.